This paragraph reports one T cell receptor beta chain. The data stem from a study of blood T cell repertoires in COVID-19. Whole-study context: Italy, Spain and the United States were the sources of the convalescent and acute COVID-19 samples. From T cells, B-cell-depleted T cells, or PBMCs came the material, which was cDNA or gDNA.

CDR1 LNHDA and CDR2 SQIVND come from the germline V gene (reference sequence). Trimming took 1 base from V and 0 from J, leaving 15 bases between them. The CDR3 length is 17 residues. Patients of the Seattle cohort, enrolled during active infection, were followed longitudinally. As handled by the study authors: How many nucleated cells were present was estimated from reference gene primer amplification. Produced via immunoSEQ multiplex PCR; TCRdb's table is partial and in-frame only. V and J calls and clone size are as listed in that table; D and trimming were resolved from the DNA. The sample lists 150,000 to 180,000 clones, about 85% occurring once.

The rearrangement joins TRBV19 to TRBJ1-2; TRBD1 might be the D (5 bases). Sequenced input: peripheral blood. This receptor was obtained from a man in his sixties with COVID-19, enrolled during active disease. The CDR3 coding sequence is TGTGCCAGTAGTATAGGGGGCGGCGGTCTTTCTAACTATGGCTACACCTTC. This encodes CASSIGGGGLSNYGYTF. Complete variable domain (other parts from reference TRBV19 and TRBJ1-2): DGGITQSPKYLFRKEGQNVTLSCEQNLNHDAMYWYRQDPGQGLRLIYYSQIVNDFQKGDIAEGYSVSREKKESFPLTVTSAQKNPTAFYLCASSIGGGGLSNYGYTFGSGTRLTVV.